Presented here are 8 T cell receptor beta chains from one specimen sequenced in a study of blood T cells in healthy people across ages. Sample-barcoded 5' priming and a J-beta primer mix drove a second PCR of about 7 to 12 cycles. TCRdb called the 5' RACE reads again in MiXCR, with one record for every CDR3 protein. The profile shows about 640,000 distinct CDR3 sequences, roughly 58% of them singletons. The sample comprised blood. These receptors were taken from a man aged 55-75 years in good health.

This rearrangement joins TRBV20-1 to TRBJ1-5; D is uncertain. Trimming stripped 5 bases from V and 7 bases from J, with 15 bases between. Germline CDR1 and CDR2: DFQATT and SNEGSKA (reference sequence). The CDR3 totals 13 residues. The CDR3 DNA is TGCAGTGCTGAAGGGATGGAACGGCAGCCCCAGCATTTT. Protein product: CSAEGMERQPQHF.

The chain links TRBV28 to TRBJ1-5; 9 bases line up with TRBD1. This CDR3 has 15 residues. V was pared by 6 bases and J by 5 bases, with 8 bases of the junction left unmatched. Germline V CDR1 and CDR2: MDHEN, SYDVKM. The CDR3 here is CASRPGQGGYQPQHF. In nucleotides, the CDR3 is TGTGCCAGCAGACCGGGACAGGGAGGGTATCAGCCCCAGCATTTT.

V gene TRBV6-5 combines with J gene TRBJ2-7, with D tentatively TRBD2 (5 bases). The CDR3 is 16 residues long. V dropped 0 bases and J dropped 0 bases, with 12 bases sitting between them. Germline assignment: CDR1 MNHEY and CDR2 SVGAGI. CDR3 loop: CASSYSRAGSSYEQYF. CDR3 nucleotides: TGTGCCAGCAGTTACTCGAGGGCTGGGAGCTCCTACGAGCAGTACTTC.

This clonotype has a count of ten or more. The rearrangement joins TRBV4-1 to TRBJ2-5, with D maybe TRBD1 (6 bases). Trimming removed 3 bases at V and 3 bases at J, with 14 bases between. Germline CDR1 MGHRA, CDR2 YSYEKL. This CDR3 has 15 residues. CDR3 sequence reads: CASSQQGQGKETQYF. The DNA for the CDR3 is TGCGCCAGCAGCCAGCAGGGGCAGGGAAAAGAGACCCAGTACTTC.

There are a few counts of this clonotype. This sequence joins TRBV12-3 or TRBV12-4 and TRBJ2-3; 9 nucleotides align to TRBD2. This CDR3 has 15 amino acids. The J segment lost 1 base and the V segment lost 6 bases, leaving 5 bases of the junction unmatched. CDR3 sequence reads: CASRSSGGRTDTQYF. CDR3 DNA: TGTGCCAGCAGATCGAGCGGGGGGCGCACAGATACGCAGTATTTT.

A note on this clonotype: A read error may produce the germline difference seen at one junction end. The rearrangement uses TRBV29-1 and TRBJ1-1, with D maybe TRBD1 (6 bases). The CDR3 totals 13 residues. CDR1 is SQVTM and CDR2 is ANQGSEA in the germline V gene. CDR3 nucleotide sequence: TGCCGCGTTGAAGGAGCGGCAGGGGCTGAAGCTTTCTTT. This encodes CRVEGAAGAEAFF.

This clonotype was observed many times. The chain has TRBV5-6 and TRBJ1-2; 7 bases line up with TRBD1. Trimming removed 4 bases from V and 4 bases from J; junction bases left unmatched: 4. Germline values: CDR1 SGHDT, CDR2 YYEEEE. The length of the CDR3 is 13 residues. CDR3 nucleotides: TGTGCCAGCAGCCCACAGGGGATCTATGGCTACACCTTC. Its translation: CASSPQGIYGYTF.

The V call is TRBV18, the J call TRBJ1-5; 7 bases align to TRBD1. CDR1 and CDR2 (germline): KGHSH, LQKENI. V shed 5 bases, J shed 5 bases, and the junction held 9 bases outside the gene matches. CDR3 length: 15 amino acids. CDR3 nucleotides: TGTGCCAGCTCAGCACAGGGGAATCGGGATCAGCCCCAGCATTTT. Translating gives CASSAQGNRDQPQHF.